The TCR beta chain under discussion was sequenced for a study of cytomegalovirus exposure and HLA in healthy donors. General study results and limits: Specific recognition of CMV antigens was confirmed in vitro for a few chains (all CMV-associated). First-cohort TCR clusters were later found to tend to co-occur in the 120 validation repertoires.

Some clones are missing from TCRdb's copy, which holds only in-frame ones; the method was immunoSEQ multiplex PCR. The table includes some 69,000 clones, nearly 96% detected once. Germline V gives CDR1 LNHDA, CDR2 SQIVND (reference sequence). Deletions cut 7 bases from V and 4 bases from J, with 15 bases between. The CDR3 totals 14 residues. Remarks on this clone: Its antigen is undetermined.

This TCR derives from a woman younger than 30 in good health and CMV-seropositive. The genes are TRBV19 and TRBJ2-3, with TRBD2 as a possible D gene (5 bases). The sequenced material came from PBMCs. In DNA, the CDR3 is TGTGCCAGTACACCCCGACTGGAGGCAGATACGCAGTATTTT. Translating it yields CASTPRLEADTQYF.